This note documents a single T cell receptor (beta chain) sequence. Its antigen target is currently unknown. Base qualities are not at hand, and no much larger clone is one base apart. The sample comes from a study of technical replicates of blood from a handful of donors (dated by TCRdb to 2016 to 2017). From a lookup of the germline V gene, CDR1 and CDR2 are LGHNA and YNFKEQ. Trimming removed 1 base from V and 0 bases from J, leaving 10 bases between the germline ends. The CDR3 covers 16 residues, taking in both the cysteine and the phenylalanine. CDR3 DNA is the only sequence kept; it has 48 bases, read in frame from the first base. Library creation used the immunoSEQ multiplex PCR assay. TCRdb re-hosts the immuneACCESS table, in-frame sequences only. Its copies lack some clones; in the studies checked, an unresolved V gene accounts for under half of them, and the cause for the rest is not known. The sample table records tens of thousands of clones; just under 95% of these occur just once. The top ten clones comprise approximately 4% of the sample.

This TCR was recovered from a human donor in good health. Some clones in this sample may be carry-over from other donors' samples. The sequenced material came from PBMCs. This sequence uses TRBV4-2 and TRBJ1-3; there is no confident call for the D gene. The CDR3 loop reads CASSQVSGLSGNTIYF. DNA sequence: TGTGCCAGCAGCCAAGTTTCAGGTCTCTCTGGAAACACCATATATTTT.